These 27 T cell receptor beta chains share one sample of origin, sequenced in a study of blood T cell repertoires in COVID-19. Only in-frame clones appear in the TCRdb table, and some are missing; sequencing was by immunoSEQ multiplex PCR. The sample shows about 190,000 clones, approximately 88% of them seen only once. Sequencing was carried out using peripheral blood. The receptors derive from a man aged 40-49 years with acute or convalescent COVID-19.

The chain links TRBV5-1 to TRBJ2-3; possible D gene TRBD2, 7 bases. Between the trimmed V and J ends, which lost 0 bases and 0 bases, there was a span of 14 bases. The CDR3 is 17 amino acids. Germline assignment: CDR1 SGHRS and CDR2 YFSETQ. The CDR3 here is CASSLVVGGPSTDTQYF. The CDR3 nucleotides are TGCGCCAGCAGCTTGGTCGTGGGGGGGCCTAGCACAGATACGCAGTATTTT. Combining the CDR3 with reference TRBV5-1 and TRBJ2-3 gives the whole variable domain KAGVTQTPRYLIKTRGQQVTLSCSPISGHRSVSWYQQTPGQGLQFLFEYFSETQRNKGNFPGRFSGRQFSNSRSEMNVSTLELGDSALYLCASSLVVGGPSTDTQYFGPGTRLTVL.

V gene TRBV3-1 (or the pseudogene TRBV3-2) combines with J gene TRBJ2-1, with a possible D match to TRBD1 (6 bases). V lost 5 bases to trimming and J lost 4 bases, with 9 bases between them. Germline CDR1 LGHDT, CDR2 YNNKEL (reference sequence). There are 13 residues in the CDR3. The CDR3 DNA reads as TGTGCCAGCAGCTTCACAGGGTACAATGAGCAGTTCTTC. It yields the protein CASSFTGYNEQFF.

V and J are TRBV19 and TRBJ2-3; 7 nucleotides agree with TRBD1. This CDR3 spans 13 amino acids. Germline V gives CDR1 LNHDA, CDR2 SQIVND (reference sequence). Unmatched junction bases numbered 7, after V lost 10 bases and J lost 3 bases. CDR3 sequence: CATGQSWTDTQYF. The CDR3 DNA reads TGTGCCACGGGACAGTCGTGGACAGATACGCAGTATTTT.

The chain carries TRBV7-8 and TRBJ2-1, with 16 positions matching TRBD2. J gave up 7 bases and V 5 bases, and 5 bases lay outside the gene matches. Germline loops: CDR1 SGHVS, CDR2 FQNEAQ. The CDR3 sequence is 16 residues long. Here the CDR3 reads CASSQGTSGGGNEQFF. The CDR3 DNA follows: TGTGCCAGCAGCCAGGGGACTAGCGGGGGGGGTAATGAGCAGTTCTTC.

The rearrangement links TRBV7-9 to TRBJ2-1, with a weak D call TRBD2 (5 bases). In germline, CDR1 is SEHNR, CDR2 FQNEAQ (reference sequence). V lost 1 base to trimming and J lost 3 bases, with 13 bases between them. CDR3 length: 16 amino acids. CDR3 sequence reads: CASSLVPLGGYNEQFF. CDR3 nucleotides: TGTGCCAGCAGCTTAGTACCCCTCGGAGGCTACAATGAGCAGTTCTTC.

V usage is TRBV5-1 and J usage is TRBJ2-3; no reliable D call. There are 12 residues in the CDR3. V was shortened by 5 bases and J by 5 bases, with 9 bases between the two germline ends. Per germline, CDR1 SGHRS and CDR2 YFSETQ. CDR3: CASRESGDTQYF. The CDR3 DNA sequence: TGCGCCAGCAGAGAATCGGGAGATACGCAGTATTTT.

V is TRBV15 and J is TRBJ2-7; TRBD1 agrees at 8 bases. Germline V gene lookup returns CDR1 LNHNV and CDR2 YYDKDF (reference sequence). V was pared by 6 bases and J by 0 bases, with 7 bases of the junction left unmatched. The CDR3 extends over 15 amino acids. The CDR3 DNA sequence: TGTGCCACCAGACTGGACAGGGCCCTCTCCTACGAGCAGTACTTC. It yields the protein CATRLDRALSYEQYF. The complete variable domain, with remaining parts taken from reference TRBV15 and TRBJ2-7, reads DAMVIQNPRYQVTQFGKPVTLSCSQTLNHNVMYWYQQKSSQAPKLLFHYYDKDFNNEADTPDNFQSRRPNTSFCFLDIRSPGLGDTAMYLCATRLDRALSYEQYFGPGTRLTVT.

J is TRBJ1-2 and V is TRBV18; no clear D. Germline values: CDR1 KGHSH, CDR2 LQKENI. With 3 bases removed from V and 6 bases from J, the gap between germline ends came to 11 bases. The CDR3 runs 13 residues. CDR3 loop: CASSPGNGDGYTF. CDR3 sequence (DNA): TGTGCCAGCTCACCGGGAAACGGGGATGGCTACACCTTC.

This clone has a handful of counts. This chain uses TRBV5-6 with TRBJ2-1; D is unclear. Looked up from germline, CDR1 is SGHDT and CDR2 is YYEEEE. The V and J ends lost 3 bases and 4 bases respectively, with 5 bases between them. The CDR3 extends over 12 amino acids. CDR3 in amino acids: CASSSKYNEQFF. In nucleotides, the CDR3 is TGTGCCAGCAGCTCTAAATACAATGAGCAGTTCTTC.

The chain carries TRBV6-2 or TRBV6-3 and TRBJ1-1; D gene uncertain. This CDR3 contains 14 residues. Trimming took 4 bases from V and 0 from J, leaving 9 bases between them. Germline CDR1 reads MNHEY; CDR2 reads SVGEGT. This chain's CDR3 is CASSSWLLNTEAFF. The CDR3, as DNA: TGTGCCAGCAGTTCCTGGCTCTTGAACACTGAAGCTTTCTTT.

V is TRBV10-1 and J is TRBJ2-6; D possibly corresponds to TRBD2 (6 bases). The CDR3 is 15 residues long. Germline assignment: CDR1 WNHNN and CDR2 SYGVQD (reference sequence). Trimming took off 4 bases at V and 2 bases at J, with 9 bases between the two ends. In DNA form, the CDR3 reads TGCGCCAGCAGTGGCAGCGGGCCTGGGGCCAACGTCCTGACTTTC. This codes for CASSGSGPGANVLTF.

This clone was recorded only once. The chain is built from TRBV5-8 and TRBJ2-5, with 12 bases that match TRBD2. The V gene end was trimmed by 1 base and the J gene end by 1 base; junction bases not matched to a gene: 8. The CDR3 sequence is 18 residues long. The germline V gene has CDR1 SGHTS and CDR2 YDEGEE. Here the CDR3 reads CASSLFPLAGGSQETQYF. The CDR3 nucleotides are TGTGCCAGCAGCTTGTTCCCACTAGCGGGGGGATCCCAAGAGACCCAGTACTTC.

The rearrangement uses TRBV30 and TRBJ1-4; 10 bases line up with TRBD1. J was trimmed by 8 bases and V by 5 bases; bases with no gene match: 11. The germline V gene encodes CDR1 GTSNPN and CDR2 SVGIG (reference sequence). There are 15 residues in the CDR3. CDR3 DNA: TGTGCCTGGTCGGACAGGGGGGCCGTGGGCGAAAAACTGTTTTTT. Its protein is CAWSDRGAVGEKLFF.

This clone was detected only once. The chain combines TRBV29-1 with TRBJ1-1; 7 nucleotides agree with TRBD1. This CDR3 spans 13 amino acids. With 4 bases clipped from V and 3 bases from J, the junction kept 5 bases outside the gene matches. The germline gives CDR1 SQVTM, CDR2 ANQGSEA. The CDR3 DNA sequence: TGCAGCGTTGTTCAGGGGGGAGACACTGAAGCTTTCTTT. Residues: CSVVQGGDTEAFF. The whole variable domain, filled in from reference TRBV29-1 and TRBJ1-1, reads SAVISQKPSRDICQRGTSLTIQCQVDSQVTMMFWYRQQPGQSLTLIATANQGSEATYESGFVIDKFPISRPNLTFSTLTVSNMSPEDSSIYLCSVVQGGDTEAFFGQGTRLTVV.

The genes are TRBV12-3 or TRBV12-4 and TRBJ2-3; 12 bases align to TRBD2. This CDR3 comprises 13 residues. The V and J ends lost 1 base and 10 bases, in that order; junction bases with no gene match: 0. DNA of the CDR3: TGTGCCAGCAGTTTAGGGACTAGCGGGGCGCAGTATTTT. Protein product: CASSLGTSGAQYF.

The chain combines TRBV24-1 with TRBJ2-2; tentatively, D is TRBD2 (6 bases). Germline CDR1 reads KGHDR; CDR2 reads SFDVKD. The V end lost 4 bases, the J end lost 4 bases, and 15 bases lay between the germline ends. The CDR3 has 16 residues. CDR3 protein: CATSDEGLGRTGELFF. Written as DNA, the CDR3 is TGTGCCACCAGTGACGAGGGACTCGGTCGCACCGGGGAGCTGTTTTTT.

This rearrangement joins TRBV19 to TRBJ2-2, with 7 bases aligning to TRBD1. CDR3 length equals 18 residues. Germline lookup yields CDR1 LNHDA and CDR2 SQIVND (reference sequence). Trimming took 1 base from V and 0 from J; bases not matched to a gene: 8. The CDR3: CASSIGTRGSANTGELFF. In DNA, the CDR3 is TGTGCCAGTAGTATAGGTACCAGGGGGTCCGCGAACACCGGGGAGCTGTTTTTT.

CDR3 nucleotides: TGTGCCAGCAGCTTAAGAGGGAGCGGTGTCTTCTCCGAGCAGTACTTC. Its protein is CASSLRGSGVFSEQYF. The chain joins TRBV7-3 to TRBJ2-7; tentative D call: TRBD2 (5 bases). Germline CDR1 reads SGHTA; CDR2 reads FQGTGA. V was shortened by 1 base and J by 6 bases, with 19 bases between the two germline ends. This CDR3 has 16 residues.

This chain links TRBV19 with TRBJ1-1; the D gene is possibly TRBD1 (5 bases). V was pared by 6 bases and J by 7 bases, with 6 bases between. The CDR3 has 10 residues. Germline CDR1 LNHDA, CDR2 SQIVND (reference sequence). The CDR3 nucleotides read TGTGCCAGTAGAGACAGTGAAGCTTTCTTT. Translated: CASRDSEAFF.

The chain links TRBV24-1 to TRBJ1-2, with 10 nucleotides matching TRBD1. Per the germline V gene, CDR1 is KGHDR and CDR2 is SFDVKD. This CDR3 comprises 16 residues. Losses at the gene ends were 4 bases for V and 0 bases for J; bases not matched to a gene: 4. The CDR3, as DNA: TGTGCCACCAGTGACCGGACAGGGGGAGCTAACTATGGCTACACCTTC. Translation gives CATSDRTGGANYGYTF.

The chain carries TRBV6-5 and TRBJ1-1; TRBD1 aligns across 9 bases. V lost 4 bases to trimming and J lost 6 bases; unmatched junction nucleotides: 12. Germline V CDR1 and CDR2: MNHEY, SVGAGI. This CDR3 is 16 amino acids long. DNA for the CDR3: TGTGCCAGCAGTTTGGTACAGGGGGCTGGTCTGTCTGAAGCTTTCTTT. It yields the protein CASSLVQGAGLSEAFF.

The rearrangement uses TRBV9 and TRBJ2-7; the match to TRBD2 covers 14 bases. V trimming: 6 bases; J trimming: 3 bases; junction bases outside the gene matches: 5. This CDR3 contains 15 residues. The germline V gene has CDR1 SGDLS and CDR2 YYNGEE. The CDR3 DNA reads as TGTGCCAGCAAGGGACTAGCGGGGGCCGGCTACGAGCAGTACTTC. This translates into CASKGLAGAGYEQYF.

The chain links TRBV19 to TRBJ2-1, with TRBD1 matching 7 bases. The CDR3 contains 14 residues. Germline V gives CDR1 LNHDA, CDR2 SQIVND (reference sequence). V dropped 7 bases and J dropped 7; count of bases not matched to a gene: 10. The CDR3 DNA reads as TGTGCCAGTACCCTAGACAGGGAGCGAAATGAGCAGTTCTTC. This codes for CASTLDRERNEQFF.

The chain carries TRBV4-2 and TRBJ1-1; no clear D gene. The germline V gene encodes CDR1 LGHNA and CDR2 YNFKEQ. Trimming removed 3 bases from V and 5 bases from J, with 10 bases in between. The CDR3 covers 13 residues. CDR3 coding DNA: TGTGCCAGCAGCCAGAGTCGAGGGACTGAAGCTTTCTTT. Its translation: CASSQSRGTEAFF.

The J gene is TRBJ2-5, the V gene TRBV9; 9 bases line up with TRBD2. Trimming took 0 bases from V and 2 from J; bases not matched to a gene: 2. Germline loops: CDR1 SGDLS, CDR2 YYNGEE. The CDR3 spans 15 residues. Here the CDR3 reads CASSVAAGGQETQYF. The CDR3, as DNA: TGTGCCAGCAGCGTAGCCGCGGGGGGGCAAGAGACCCAGTACTTC.

The chain links TRBV7-8 to TRBJ2-2; D gene ambiguous. The CDR3 loop spans 16 amino acids. From germline, CDR1 is SGHVS and CDR2 FQNEAQ. V was pared by 5 bases and J by 0 bases, with 13 bases between. The CDR3 DNA sequence: TGTGCCAGCAGCCCCCGGGTACCCGCGAACACCGGGGAGCTGTTTTTT. This gives the protein CASSPRVPANTGELFF.

CDR3 coding DNA: TGTGCCAGCAGCTTAGCGGGGACAGCCTTGTATGGCTACACCTTC. This translates into CASSLAGTALYGYTF. The rearrangement uses TRBV7-2 and TRBJ1-2; 7 nucleotides match TRBD1. This CDR3 comprises 15 residues. Germline CDR1 SGHTA, CDR2 FQGNSA. The V gene end was trimmed by 0 bases and the J gene end by 5 bases; junction bases not matched to a gene: 6.